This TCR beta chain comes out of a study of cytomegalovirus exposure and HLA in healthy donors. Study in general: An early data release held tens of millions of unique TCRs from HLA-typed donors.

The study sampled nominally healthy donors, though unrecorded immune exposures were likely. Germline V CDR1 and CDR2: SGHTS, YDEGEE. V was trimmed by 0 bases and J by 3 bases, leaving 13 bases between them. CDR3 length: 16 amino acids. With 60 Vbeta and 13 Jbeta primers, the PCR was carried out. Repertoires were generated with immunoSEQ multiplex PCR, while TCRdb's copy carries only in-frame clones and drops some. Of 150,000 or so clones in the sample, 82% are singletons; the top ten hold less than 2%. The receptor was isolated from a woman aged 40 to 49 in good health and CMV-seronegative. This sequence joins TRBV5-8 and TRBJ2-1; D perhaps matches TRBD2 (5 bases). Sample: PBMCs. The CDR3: CASSLEVGLRYNEQFF. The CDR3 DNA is TGTGCCAGCAGCTTGGAAGTCGGACTCCGCTACAATGAGCAGTTCTTC.